These 17 T cell receptor beta chains originate from one sample sequenced in a study of cytomegalovirus exposure and HLA in healthy donors. The PCR employed 60 Vbeta primers together with 13 Jbeta primers. Method: immunoSEQ multiplex PCR; TCRdb's copy keeps in-frame clones and lacks some. The sample holds 130,000 to 150,000 clones, 73% seen once. The specimen was PBMCs. The receptors derive from a human donor in good health.

V is TRBV5-4 and J is TRBJ2-1; D remains unclear. CDR1 is SGHNT, CDR2 YYREEE, per germline (reference sequence). V shed 3 bases and J shed 4 bases, with 11 bases lying between them. There are 14 residues in the CDR3. The CDR3 DNA is TGTGCCAGCAGCTATATCTCGGAGTACAATGAGCAGTTCTTC. Protein: CASSYISEYNEQFF.

The chain couples TRBV19 to TRBJ1-1, with D possibly matching TRBD1 (5 bases). The CDR3 is 15 residues long. With 4 bases removed from V and 1 base from J, the gap between germline ends came to 13 bases. Germline V gene data show CDR1 as LNHDA and CDR2 as SQIVND (reference sequence). The CDR3 nucleotides read TGTGCCAGTAGTACCGGGGGGGTTAAGAACACTGAAGCTTTCTTT. The encoded protein is CASSTGGVKNTEAFF.

The chain links TRBV28 to TRBJ1-1; D is uncertain. CDR1 and CDR2 from the germline V gene are MDHEN and SYDVKM. V was clipped by 2 bases and J by 2 bases, with 6 bases between them. The CDR3 consists of 13 residues. The chain's CDR3 is CASSLRRNTEAFF. In DNA form, the CDR3 reads TGTGCCAGCAGTTTAAGGAGAAACACTGAAGCTTTCTTT.

The chain joins TRBV7-9 to TRBJ2-1; 13 bases are shared with TRBD2. Losses at the gene ends were 5 bases for V and 4 bases for J; bases not matched to a gene: 5. The CDR3 is 16 residues long. In germline, CDR1 is SEHNR, CDR2 FQNEAQ (reference sequence). CDR3 region: CASSLRGLAGYNEQFF. In DNA form, the CDR3 reads TGTGCCAGCAGCCTAAGGGGACTAGCGGGGTACAATGAGCAGTTCTTC.

The chain combines TRBV30 with TRBJ2-3; TRBD2 matches 10 bases. CDR1 is GTSNPN, CDR2 SVGIG, per germline (reference sequence). Unmatched junction bases numbered 0, after V lost 0 bases and J lost 0 bases. This CDR3 contains 15 residues. The CDR3 nucleotides are TGTGCCTGGAGTGTACTAGCGGGGAGCACAGATACGCAGTATTTT. This gives the protein CAWSVLAGSTDTQYF. Full variable domain (missing parts from reference TRBV30 and TRBJ2-3): SQTIHQWPATLVQPVGSPLSLECTVEGTSNPNLYWYRQAAGRGLQLLFYSVGIGQISSEVPQNLSASRPQDRQFILSSKKLLLSDSGFYLCAWSVLAGSTDTQYFGPGTRLTVL.

This clone was observed a few times. CDR3 coding DNA: TGTGCCAGCAGCTCCGTTCAGACAGACCTCCTTGGTCAGTTCTTC. Translated, it gives CASSSVQTDLLGQFF. The J gene is TRBJ2-1, the V gene TRBV7-8, with D tentatively TRBD1 (5 bases). V lost 4 bases, J lost 13 bases, and 23 bases lay in between. The CDR3 is made up of 15 amino acids. Germline CDR1 is SGHVS and CDR2 is FQNEAQ.

The chain uses TRBV5-1 and TRBJ1-1; 9 bases match TRBD1. With V trimmed by 4 bases and J by 1 base, 2 bases remained unmatched. The CDR3 extends over 14 amino acids. Germline values: CDR1 SGHRS, CDR2 YFSETQ. CDR3: CASSPTGGNTEAFF. The CDR3 region has the DNA TGCGCCAGCAGCCCGACAGGGGGGAACACTGAAGCTTTCTTT.

The chain combines TRBV6-1 with TRBJ2-3; 8 nucleotides match TRBD2. Unmatched junction bases numbered 4, after V lost 7 bases and J lost 1 base. This CDR3 has 14 amino acids. Germline V gives CDR1 MNHNS, CDR2 SASEGT. The CDR3 loop is CASTGTRRTDTQYF. DNA for the CDR3: TGTGCCAGCACTGGGACTAGACGCACAGATACGCAGTATTTT.

The rearrangement links TRBV2 to TRBJ2-5; D is perhaps TRBD1 (6 bases). The J call may be in error: the DNA end matches TRBJ2-7 better. Looked up from germline, CDR1 is SNHLY and CDR2 is FYNNEI. The CDR3 has 14 amino acids. The CDR3 DNA is TGTGCCAGCAGTGATACAGGGTACAGTAACGAGCAGTACTTC. The encoded protein is CASSDTGYSNEQYF.

This clone has a handful of counts. The chain carries TRBV15 and TRBJ1-5; TRBD1 might be the D (6 bases). V lost 3 bases and J lost 5, with 11 bases in between. The CDR3 length is 14 residues. Germline V gene lookup returns CDR1 LNHNV and CDR2 YYDKDF (reference sequence). Here the CDR3 DNA reads TGTGCCACCAGCAGGGGACAAGCTGATCAGCCCCAGCATTTT. Amino acid sequence: CATSRGQADQPQHF.

The chain carries TRBV5-1 and TRBJ2-7; 8 positions match TRBD1. This CDR3 is 14 amino acids long. Per the germline V gene, CDR1 is SGHRS and CDR2 is YFSETQ. J lost 2 bases, V lost 3 bases, and 4 bases had no gene match. DNA of the CDR3: TGCGCCAGCAGCTCGCGGACAGGGACCTACGAGCAGTACTTC. As protein: CASSSRTGTYEQYF. Supplemented by reference TRBV5-1 and TRBJ2-7, the full variable domain reads KAGVTQTPRYLIKTRGQQVTLSCSPISGHRSVSWYQQTPGQGLQFLFEYFSETQRNKGNFPGRFSGRQFSNSRSEMNVSTLELGDSALYLCASSSRTGTYEQYFGPGTRLTVT.

The chain combines TRBV9 with TRBJ1-1, with D perhaps TRBD1 (6 bases). CDR3 length: 10 residues. Germline lookup yields CDR1 SGDLS and CDR2 YYNGEE. With 7 bases removed from V and 11 bases from J, the gap between germline ends came to 12 bases. The CDR3 protein is CASGTPVAFF. In DNA form, the CDR3 reads TGTGCCAGCGGGACACCCGTGGCTTTCTTT.

Only a few counts were recorded for this clone. The chain couples TRBV9 to TRBJ2-1, with 7 bases identical to TRBD1. Germline loops: CDR1 SGDLS, CDR2 YYNGEE. The CDR3 is 13 amino acids. Trimming took 0 bases from V and 6 from J; bases not matched to a gene: 0. The CDR3 region has the DNA TGTGCCAGCAGCGTAGGGACAGGCAATGAGCAGTTCTTC. Residues: CASSVGTGNEQFF.

This rearrangement joins TRBV27 to TRBJ1-1; D is ambiguous. With 8 bases removed from V and 3 bases from J, the gap between germline ends came to 7 bases. Looked up from germline, CDR1 is MNHEY and CDR2 is SMNVEV (reference sequence). The CDR3 sequence is 11 residues long. The CDR3 protein is CASRGDTEAFF. The DNA for the CDR3 is TGTGCCAGCCGGGGAGACACTGAAGCTTTCTTT.

The chain combines TRBV4-1 with TRBJ1-6; 9 bases are shared with TRBD1. Trimming took 2 bases from V and 7 from J; bases not matched to a gene: 3. The CDR3 totals 15 residues. Per germline, CDR1 MGHRA and CDR2 YSYEKL. CDR3 loop: CASSQTGTGNSPLHF. CDR3 DNA: TGCGCCAGCAGCCAAACCGGGACAGGGAATTCACCCCTCCACTTT.

This rearrangement joins TRBV5-4 to TRBJ2-3; no definite D call. Germline values: CDR1 SGHNT, CDR2 YYREEE (reference sequence). The V and J ends lost 6 bases and 2 bases respectively, with 7 bases between them. There are 12 residues in the CDR3. This CDR3 reads CASNFNTDTQYF. The CDR3 DNA follows: TGTGCCAGCAACTTCAACACAGATACGCAGTATTTT.

CDR3 loop: CASSPIGGRSQETQYF. The CDR3 DNA sequence: TGTGCCAGTAGCCCAATAGGGGGACGGAGTCAAGAGACCCAGTACTTC. V is TRBV19 and J is TRBJ2-5; D is perhaps TRBD1 (6 bases). Germline lookup yields CDR1 LNHDA and CDR2 SQIVND (reference sequence). The CDR3 covers 16 residues. Trimming removed 6 bases from V and 2 bases from J, with 19 bases in between.